Below are 6 T cell receptor beta chains sequenced from a single sample in a study of blood T cell repertoires in COVID-19. Data came from immunoSEQ multiplex PCR; TCRdb stores just in-frame clones and leaves some out. The sample lists about 250,000 clones, 88% occurring once. Sequenced: peripheral blood. The origin of the receptors is a woman between 35 and 50 years old who had recovered from COVID-19.

The chain couples TRBV6-4 to TRBJ2-3; no clear D gene. Per the germline V gene, CDR1 is MRHNA and CDR2 is SNTAGT. The CDR3 sequence is 12 residues long. Trimming removed 4 bases at V and 4 bases at J, with 6 bases between. CDR3 sequence: CASSGGADTQYF. DNA of the CDR3: TGTGCCAGCAGTGGAGGCGCAGATACGCAGTATTTT.

The V call is TRBV4-3, the J call TRBJ1-4; 10 nucleotides line up with TRBD1. The CDR3 contains 14 residues. Germline CDR1 is LGHNA and CDR2 is YSLEER. V gave up 3 bases and J gave up 8 bases; unmatched junction bases: 3. The CDR3: CASSQGQGREKLFF. The CDR3 DNA reads as TGCGCCAGCAGCCAGGGACAGGGGAGGGAAAAACTGTTTTTT.

This chain uses TRBV7-2 with TRBJ2-2; D possibly corresponds to TRBD2 (6 bases). Germline V gene lookup returns CDR1 SGHTA and CDR2 FQGNSA. The CDR3 loop spans 14 amino acids. The V end was cut by 5 bases, the J end by 6 bases, with 13 bases between. The DNA for the CDR3 is TGTGCCAGCAGCCCGACCCCGGGGGCCGGGGAGCTGTTTTTT. This gives the protein CASSPTPGAGELFF.

V gene TRBV23-1 combines with J gene TRBJ2-1; 11 positions agree with TRBD2. Being an ORF, TRBV23-1 has a function that is uncertain. V shed 0 bases, J shed 2 bases, and the junction held 9 bases outside the gene matches. This CDR3 comprises 19 residues. CDR3 bases: TGCGCCAGCAGTCAATCATTCGGTAGCGGGAGGGTCCCCTACAATGAGCAGTTCTTC. Amino acids: CASSQSFGSGRVPYNEQFF.

About this clone itself: An end of the junction differs from the germline gene, which may be a read error. The gene calls are TRBV24-1 and TRBJ2-7, with 12 bases matching TRBD2. This CDR3 has 14 residues. Looked up from germline, CDR1 is KGHDR and CDR2 is SFDVKD. The CDR3 is CATSDHLTSGRGDF. CDR3 in DNA: TGTGCCACCAGTGACCACCTGACTAGCGGGAGAGGTGACTTC.

This chain joins TRBV3-1 (or the pseudogene TRBV3-2) and TRBJ1-5, with D perhaps TRBD1 (5 bases). Trimming stripped 3 bases from V and 1 base from J, with 7 bases between. The germline gives CDR1 LGHDT, CDR2 YNNKEL (reference sequence). The CDR3 contains 14 residues. CDR3 loop: CASSHPGSNQPQHF. CDR3 nucleotide sequence: TGTGCCAGCAGCCACCCAGGGAGCAATCAGCCCCAGCATTTT.